This TCR beta chain is from a study of T cell clusters in autoimmune cytopenias. Germline CDR1 reads SQVTM; CDR2 reads ANQGSEA. CDR3 length: 11 residues. Judged by frequency, this clonotype is large (0.1 to 1%). Roughly 40,000 genome equivalents of blood DNA were amplified for TRB. TRB rearrangements were amplified by touch-down multiplex PCR with mixed TRB-A/B primers. TCRdb reprocessed the multiplex PCR reads and stores each CDR3 protein as one record, lacking DNA. This sample's table has about 5,300 distinct CDR3 sequences. These sequences were also reported in another study, on T cell repertoires in aging, cancer and after chemotherapy. This second report adds: Repeat sampling of healthy donors over several months to years showed clear clonal overlap.

V is TRBV29-1 and J is TRBJ2-2. The source material was peripheral blood. The TCR comes from a human donor in good health. The CDR3 spells CSVERVGELFF.